The sequence of this T cell receptor beta chain was determined in a study of shared clonotypes between healthy human individuals. Study observations and caveats: Few donors limited the genetic and exposure-history diversity represented. A reduction in generation probabilities was seen for non-shared clonotypes relative to those shared by all four donors. Researchers sampled blood only, noting tissue repertoires likely differ.

V lost 6 bases, J lost 5 bases, and 14 bases stayed unmatched. In germline, CDR1 is GTSNPN, CDR2 SVGIG (reference sequence). The CDR3 runs to 16 residues. Remarks on this clone: Its antigen is not identified.

Clones were read by immunoSEQ multiplex PCR, and TCRdb kept only the in-frame ones, dropping some. The data contain roughly 640,000 clones, roughly 70% of them singletons. The chain uses TRBV30 and TRBJ2-7; 12 nucleotides line up with TRBD1. The sequencing sample was made of memory CD4+ T cells sorted from blood. Subset denoted: CD45RA-negative fraction. The TCR comes from a woman aged 30 to 39 in good health. CDR3: CACSSPGQGALNEQYF. DNA of the CDR3: TGTGCCTGCTCCTCCCCGGGACAGGGGGCTCTCAACGAGCAGTACTTC.